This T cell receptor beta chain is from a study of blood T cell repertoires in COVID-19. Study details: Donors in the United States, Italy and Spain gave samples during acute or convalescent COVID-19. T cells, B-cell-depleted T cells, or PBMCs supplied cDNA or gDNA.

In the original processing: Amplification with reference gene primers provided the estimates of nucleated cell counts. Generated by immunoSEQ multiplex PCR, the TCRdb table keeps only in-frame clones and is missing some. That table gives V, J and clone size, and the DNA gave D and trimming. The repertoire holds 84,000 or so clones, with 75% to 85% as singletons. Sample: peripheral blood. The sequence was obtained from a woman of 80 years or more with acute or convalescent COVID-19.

The CDR3 loop is CASSLAVRTADNEQFF. The CDR3 nucleotides read TGTGCCAGCAGCTTGGCGGTAAGGACAGCTGACAATGAGCAGTTCTTC. The rearrangement links TRBV5-4 to TRBJ2-1; perhaps TRBD1 as D (6 bases). The CDR3 length is 16 residues. With 0 bases removed from V and 5 bases from J, the gap between germline ends came to 15 bases. The germline V gene encodes CDR1 SGHNT and CDR2 YYREEE (reference sequence).